What follows are 32 T cell receptor beta chains derived from one specimen sequenced in a study of cytomegalovirus exposure and HLA in healthy donors. Vbeta (60) and Jbeta (13) primers were used in the PCR. The repertoire was sequenced with immunoSEQ multiplex PCR; TCRdb's copy has only in-frame clones and lacks some. The data contain 120,000 or so clones, around 84% of them singletons. Sequencing used PBMCs. These receptors all come from a woman aged 35 to 49 in good health and CMV-seronegative.

The chain recombines TRBV5-1 with TRBJ1-3; 7 bases are shared with TRBD2. With the DNA end fitting TRBJ2-2 better, the J assignment may be wrong. CDR1 is SGHRS and CDR2 is YFSETQ in the germline V gene. The CDR3 has 13 amino acids. The CDR3 sequence: CASNPGGTGELFF. CDR3 sequence (DNA): TGCGCCAGCAACCCCGGGGGGACCGGGGAGCTGTTTTTT.

The V and J genes are TRBV29-1 and TRBJ2-1; the D gene is possibly TRBD2 (6 bases). The ends were cut back, 5 bases at V and 9 bases at J, with 11 bases in the middle. The length of the CDR3 is 11 residues. The germline CDR1 and CDR2 sequences are SQVTM and ANQGSEA. CDR3 nucleotides: TGCAGCGTTTCCGTAGCGGTTGAGCAGTTCTTC. The encoded protein is CSVSVAVEQFF.

This chain links TRBV6-5 with TRBJ2-7; tentative D call: TRBD1 (6 bases). The V gene lost 4 bases and the J gene lost 3 bases, with 19 bases spanning the gap. This CDR3 region has 16 residues. The V gene's germline CDR1 is MNHEY and CDR2 SVGAGI. This chain's CDR3 is CASSFGAMGAFYEQYF. CDR3 bases: TGTGCCAGCAGTTTCGGGGCGATGGGGGCTTTCTACGAGCAGTACTTC.

The rearrangement links TRBV5-4 to TRBJ2-1, with D possibly matching TRBD2 (6 bases). In germline, CDR1 is SGHNT, CDR2 YYREEE (reference sequence). V was shortened by 0 bases and J by 2 bases, with 9 bases between the two germline ends. The CDR3 covers 15 residues. CDR3 region: CASSLEVAAYNEQFF. As DNA, the CDR3 is TGTGCCAGCAGCTTGGAGGTAGCGGCCTACAATGAGCAGTTCTTC.

This clone has more than one count but fewer than ten. The chain carries TRBV6-1 and TRBJ1-3; 8 bases are a match to TRBD1. The CDR3 contains 18 residues. CDR1 is MNHNS and CDR2 is SASEGT in the germline V gene. The trim removed 0 bases at V and 0 bases at J, leaving 7 bases unmatched. CDR3 in DNA: TGTGCCAGCAGTGAAGCATTCCGGGACAGGATCTCTGGAAACACCATATATTTT. This codes for CASSEAFRDRISGNTIYF.

J is TRBJ2-1 and V is TRBV19, with unresolved D. V was cut by 3 bases and J by 0 bases, with 6 bases left in between. Germline CDR1 reads LNHDA; CDR2 reads SQIVND (reference sequence). CDR3 length equals 14 residues. The CDR3 DNA follows: TGTGCCAGTAGTATTTCACACTCCTACAATGAGCAGTTCTTC. Amino acid sequence: CASSISHSYNEQFF.

This clone has just a few counts. The chain uses TRBV5-1 and TRBJ2-3; 9 nucleotides line up with TRBD2. The V segment lost 4 bases and the J segment 0 bases; nucleotides outside the gene matches: 12. Germline lookup yields CDR1 SGHRS and CDR2 YFSETQ. The CDR3 is 18 residues long. The DNA of the CDR3 is TGCGCCAGCAGCCCCCGGGCGACTAGCGGTTCTAGCACAGATACGCAGTATTTT. It yields the protein CASSPRATSGSSTDTQYF.

The sample holds a few counts of this clone. The junction departs from germline at one end; a sequencing error may be responsible. The DNA of the CDR3 is TGTGCTAGCAGCCCTGACAGGGATCAAAAAACCTCTGGGGCCAACGTCCTGACTTTC. Protein product: CASSPDRDQKTSGANVLTF. The chain is built from TRBV7-7 and TRBJ2-6, with 7 positions matching TRBD1. Germline CDR1 and CDR2: SSHAT and FNYEAQ (reference sequence). This CDR3 has 19 amino acids.

This clone is a singleton in its sample. The chain is built from TRBV23-1 and TRBJ1-5; maybe TRBD1 (6 bases). TRBV23-1 is noted as an ORF with a role that remains uncertain. The CDR3 loop spans 17 amino acids. The V end was cut by 0 bases, the J end by 6 bases, with 18 bases between. CDR3 nucleotides: TGCGCCAGCAGTCAATCCGAAGTTAGGGGGATCGGTCAGCCCCAGCATTTT. This codes for CASSQSEVRGIGQPQHF.

The CDR3 region has the DNA TGTGCCAGTAGCCCCGGGTCGAAAACGACCTACGAGCAGTACTTC. Amino acids: CASSPGSKTTYEQYF. This sequence joins TRBV10-3 and TRBJ2-7, with D unresolved. The CDR3 covers 15 residues. In germline, CDR1 is ENHRY, CDR2 SYGVKD. V was trimmed by 10 bases and J by 2 bases, leaving 21 bases between them.

This clone was detected once. The chain employs TRBV18 and TRBJ2-7, with 9 bases that match TRBD1. The ends lost 6 bases at V and 2 bases at J; junction bases unmatched: 8. The germline CDR1 and CDR2 sequences are KGHSH and LQKENI. CDR3 length: 15 residues. In DNA form, the CDR3 reads TGTGCCAGCTCGCCCGACAGGGGGACGCCCTACGAGCAGTACTTC. This codes for CASSPDRGTPYEQYF.

The CDR3 nucleotides are TGTGCCAGCAGCTGGGGGACAGCCCATGAGCAGTTCTTC. Residues: CASSWGTAHEQFF. The V and J genes are TRBV5-6 and TRBJ2-1; the match to TRBD1 covers 7 bases. Germline values: CDR1 SGHDT, CDR2 YYEEEE. The V gene end was trimmed by 3 bases and the J gene end by 8 bases; junction bases not matched to a gene: 5. This CDR3 is 13 amino acids long.

This clone was counted between two and nine times. The rearrangement links TRBV9 to TRBJ1-1; no definite D call. Deletions cut 4 bases from V and 1 base from J, with 14 bases between. The CDR3 totals 15 residues. From germline, CDR1 is SGDLS and CDR2 YYNGEE. The CDR3, as DNA: TGTGCCAGCAGCCGAGACTGGGGAGGGAACACTGAAGCTTTCTTT. Its protein is CASSRDWGGNTEAFF. The full variable domain, in which reference TRBV9 and TRBJ1-1 provide the parts outside the CDR3, is DSGVTQTPKHLITATGQRVTLRCSPRSGDLSVYWYQQSLDQGLQFLIQYYNGEERAKGNILERFSAQQFPDLHSELNLSSLELGDSALYFCASSRDWGGNTEAFFGQGTRLTVV.

The chain combines TRBV19 with TRBJ1-5; a possible D gene is TRBD1 (5 bases). This CDR3 is built from 16 residues. Trimming pared 7 bases from V and 3 bases from J, leaving 19 bases between. Per the germline V gene, CDR1 is LNHDA and CDR2 is SQIVND (reference sequence). The CDR3 DNA follows: TGTGCCAGTATCTATGACCCAAGACAGTCCAATCAGCCCCAGCATTTT. Protein product: CASIYDPRQSNQPQHF.

This clone was observed once. V is TRBV9 and J is TRBJ1-1, with 9 bases aligning to TRBD1. This CDR3 is built from 15 residues. The germline gives CDR1 SGDLS, CDR2 YYNGEE. J lost 4 bases, V lost 4 bases, and 8 bases had no gene match. CDR3 in amino acids: CASSPYRGLGTEAFF. In DNA form, the CDR3 reads TGTGCCAGCAGCCCGTACAGGGGGCTAGGCACTGAAGCTTTCTTT.

The gene calls are TRBV2 and TRBJ2-3; possible D gene TRBD2, 6 bases. CDR1 and CDR2 from the germline V gene are SNHLY and FYNNEI. There are 13 residues in the CDR3. Trimming cost V 7 bases and J 1 base, with 9 bases left between them. The CDR3 bases are TGTGCCAGCAAGGTAGCGGGCACAGATACGCAGTATTTT. This gives the protein CASKVAGTDTQYF.

A few counts support this clone. This chain connects TRBV6-1 to TRBJ2-3; 12 bases agree with TRBD1. The germline V gene has CDR1 MNHNS and CDR2 SASEGT. Trimming removed 8 bases from V and 1 base from J; junction bases left unmatched: 4. This CDR3 has 15 residues. The CDR3 reads CASGTGGAGTDTQYF. The CDR3 coding sequence is TGTGCCAGCGGGACAGGGGGCGCCGGCACAGATACGCAGTATTTT.

This clone appeared a single time. This chain joins TRBV19 and TRBJ1-5; the D gene is possibly TRBD1 (5 bases). V lost 11 bases and J 0 bases, leaving 23 bases between the germline ends. CDR1 is LNHDA and CDR2 is SQIVND in the germline V gene (reference sequence). The CDR3 extends over 17 amino acids. The CDR3 sequence is CAASRGGNIYSNQPQHF. The CDR3 nucleotides read TGTGCCGCAAGCCGGGGGGGAAACATCTATAGCAATCAGCCCCAGCATTTT.

The rearrangement joins TRBV11-2 to TRBJ2-1; TRBD2 is a possible D gene (6 bases). CDR1 and CDR2 (germline): SGHAT, FQNNGV. This CDR3 region has 15 residues. V dropped 0 bases and J dropped 9 bases, with 15 bases sitting between them. The DNA of the CDR3 is TGTGCCAGCAGCTTAGATTGGGGCGGGACGACTGAGCAGTTCTTC. This gives the protein CASSLDWGGTTEQFF. Based on the CDR3 plus reference TRBV11-2 and TRBJ2-1, the full variable domain is EAGVAQSPRYKIIEKRQSVAFWCNPISGHATLYWYQQILGQGPKLLIQFQNNGVVDDSQLPKDRFSAERLKGVDSTLKIQPAKLEDSAVYLCASSLDWGGTTEQFFGPGTRLTVL.

Remarks on this clone: The junction departs from the called germline gene at one end, perhaps through a read error. The rearrangement joins TRBV7-8 to TRBJ2-4, with TRBD2 as a possible D gene (5 bases). In germline, CDR1 is SGHVS, CDR2 FQNEAQ. CDR3 length: 16 amino acids. The CDR3 bases are TGTGCCAGCAGCTTAGTTGGCGGGCTAGCCAAAAACAGTCAGTACTTC. Residues: CASSLVGGLAKNSQYF.

The DNA of the CDR3 is TGTGCCAGCTCACCACCGGCAGGCCGCTATGGCTACACCTTC. It specifies CASSPPAGRYGYTF. The chain is built from TRBV18 and TRBJ1-2; D ambiguous. The CDR3 has 14 amino acids. Trimming left V 0 bases short and J 4 bases short, with 9 bases between. Germline CDR1 is KGHSH and CDR2 is LQKENI.

This clone has just one count. The chain links TRBV18 to TRBJ2-7; 11 bases agree with TRBD2. CDR1 is KGHSH, CDR2 LQKENI, per germline. After removal of 3 bases from V and 6 bases from J, the junction contained 19 bases not matched to a gene. CDR3 length: 19 residues. The CDR3 sequence: CASSPVFCSGRANCLEQYF. CDR3 nucleotides: TGTGCCAGCTCACCCGTTTTTTGTAGCGGGAGGGCCAATTGTCTCGAGCAGTACTTC.

The chain's CDR3 is CATGGLTDTQYF. The CDR3 DNA sequence: TGTGCGACCGGAGGGCTCACAGATACGCAGTATTTT. The chain is built from TRBV28 and TRBJ2-3, with D maybe TRBD2 (6 bases). Germline V lookup: CDR1 MDHEN, CDR2 SYDVKM. The CDR3 is 12 amino acids.

CDR3 in DNA: TGTGCCATGGGACAGGGGGCGGGCAATGAGCAGTTCTTC. Translation gives CAMGQGAGNEQFF. The chain joins TRBV10-3 to TRBJ2-1, with 12 bases matching TRBD1. This CDR3 region has 13 residues. V lost 9 bases and J lost 6; bases outside the gene matches: 3. Germline values: CDR1 ENHRY, CDR2 SYGVKD.

The chain carries TRBV2 and TRBJ1-1; D call uncertain. The CDR3 covers 12 residues. CDR1 and CDR2 from the germline V gene are SNHLY and FYNNEI. Trimming removed 6 bases from V and 3 bases from J, with 8 bases in between. The CDR3 nucleotides are TGTGCCAGCAGCAACAGCTACACTGAAGCTTTCTTT. Translation: CASSNSYTEAFF.

As concerns this clone: The sample holds other DNA sequences that translate to the same CDR3. The chain employs TRBV10-3 and TRBJ2-1; 11 positions agree with TRBD2. The CDR3 is made up of 13 amino acids. The germline V gene has CDR1 ENHRY and CDR2 SYGVKD. V shed 11 bases, J shed 6 bases, and the junction held 6 bases outside the gene matches. The CDR3 reads CAASLAGANEQFF. CDR3 coding DNA: TGTGCCGCTTCACTAGCGGGAGCCAATGAGCAGTTCTTC.

The chain employs TRBV6-1 and TRBJ1-1; maybe TRBD1 (5 bases). Trimming took 3 bases from V and 4 from J, leaving 9 bases between them. Per germline, CDR1 MNHNS and CDR2 SASEGT. The CDR3 has 13 residues. In nucleotides, the CDR3 is TGTGCCAGCAGTGAGGGGCATGGCACTGAAGCTTTCTTT. It encodes CASSEGHGTEAFF.

V is TRBV27 and J is TRBJ1-4, with a possible D match to TRBD1 (5 bases). Germline CDR1 and CDR2: MNHEY and SMNVEV (reference sequence). The CDR3 is 14 amino acids. Trimming stripped 3 bases from V and 5 bases from J, with 10 bases between. DNA of the CDR3: TGTGCCAGCAGTTTTGGGCGACAGAATGAAAAACTGTTTTTT. Translating gives CASSFGRQNEKLFF.

The CDR3 DNA is TGCGCCAGCAGCTCATCGGGGACTAGCGTACACGAGCAGTACTTC. It yields the protein CASSSSGTSVHEQYF. The V call is TRBV5-1, the J call TRBJ2-7; 10 nucleotides match TRBD2. Germline V lookup: CDR1 SGHRS, CDR2 YFSETQ. CDR3 length: 15 amino acids. V gave up 3 bases and J gave up 5 bases; unmatched junction bases: 8. Filled out from reference TRBV5-1 and TRBJ2-7, the complete variable domain reads KAGVTQTPRYLIKTRGQQVTLSCSPISGHRSVSWYQQTPGQGLQFLFEYFSETQRNKGNFPGRFSGRQFSNSRSEMNVSTLELGDSALYLCASSSSGTSVHEQYFGPGTRLTVT.

The rearrangement uses TRBV27 and TRBJ1-1, with D perhaps TRBD1 (5 bases). Germline CDR1 and CDR2: MNHEY and SMNVEV (reference sequence). Trimming left V 0 bases short and J 3 bases short, with 14 bases between. CDR3 size: 16 residues. The CDR3 reads CASSLSAGAGDTEAFF. The CDR3 DNA is TGTGCCAGCAGTTTATCTGCCGGGGCGGGGGACACTGAAGCTTTCTTT.

V gene TRBV11-2 combines with J gene TRBJ2-7; 7 bases are shared with TRBD1. The CDR3 totals 15 residues. Germline CDR1 is SGHAT and CDR2 is FQNNGV. V was pared by 6 bases and J by 1 base, with 9 bases of the junction left unmatched. As DNA, the CDR3 is TGTGCCAGCAGTACACCCCGGGACAGATCCTACGAGCAGTACTTC. This translates into CASSTPRDRSYEQYF.

As to this clone: One junction end does not reproduce the germline sequence, and a read error may be involved. CDR3 in amino acids: CASSLDRANQPQHF. The CDR3 region has the DNA TGTGCCAGCAGTTTGGACAGGGCCAATCAGCCCCAGCATTTT. This chain links TRBV5-5 with TRBJ1-5; 8 nucleotides align to TRBD1. Germline loops: CDR1 SGHKS, CDR2 YYEKEE (reference sequence). The CDR3 runs to 14 residues. The full variable domain, its missing parts supplied by reference TRBV5-5 and TRBJ1-5, is DAGVTQSPTHLIKTRGQQVTLRCSPISGHKSVSWYQQVLGQGPQFIFQYYEKEERGRGNFPDRFSARQFPNYSSELNVNALLLGDSALYLCASSLDRANQPQHFGDGTRLSIL.